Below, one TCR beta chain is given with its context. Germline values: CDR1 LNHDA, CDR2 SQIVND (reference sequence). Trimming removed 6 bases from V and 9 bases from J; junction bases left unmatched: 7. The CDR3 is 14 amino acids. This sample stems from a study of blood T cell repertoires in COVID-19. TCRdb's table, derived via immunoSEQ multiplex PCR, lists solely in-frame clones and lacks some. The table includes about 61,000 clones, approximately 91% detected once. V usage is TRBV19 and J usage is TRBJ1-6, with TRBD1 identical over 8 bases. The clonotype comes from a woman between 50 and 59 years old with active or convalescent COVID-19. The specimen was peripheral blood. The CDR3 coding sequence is TGTGCCAGTAGGGACAGGGCGCGGGTTTCACCCCTCCACTTT. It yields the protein CASRDRARVSPLHF.